This T cell receptor (beta chain) was recovered during a study of T cells expressing NK-cell markers. Background on the study: Beta-chain profiling covered CD3+CD56+NKG2C+, CD3+CD56+NKG2C- and CD3+CD56-NKG2C+ sorted subsets.

Using the 5' RACE reads, TCRdb records one entry per CDR3 protein without DNA. With roughly 450,000 distinct CDR3 sequences in the sample, the ten largest clones hold approximately 1.5%. The CDR3 extends over 13 amino acids. Germline V gene sequence: CDR1 DFQATT, CDR2 SNEGSKA (reference sequence). The J gene is TRBJ1-1, the V gene TRBV20-1. This TCR derives from a woman aged 50 to 60 in good health. Sample: blood T cells: a sorted CD56 or NKG2C T cell subset, CD4+ or CD8+ T cells, or bulk PBMC T cells (not recorded which). Here the CDR3 reads CRGAKGGNTEAFF.